The source of this T cell receptor (beta chain) is a study of shared clonotypes between healthy human individuals. Assay: immunoSEQ multiplex PCR; the TCRdb copy retains only in-frame clones and omits some. The table records some 2,500,000 clones, 80% to 95% of them present only once. Trimming shortened V by 6 bases and J by 5 bases, and 13 bases separated the two germline ends. Germline CDR1 is SGHVS and CDR2 is FNYEAQ. The CDR3 spans 14 residues. Those who donated were healthy HIV-negative adults, with no recent acute infections or vaccinations reported. Partitioning of CD4+ cells yielded a CD45RA+ naive subset and a CD45RA-negative memory subset.

The rearrangement uses TRBV7-6 and TRBJ1-4; D is unresolved. Source material: naive CD4+ T cells from PBMCs. Subset here: CD45RA+ positively selected. The TCR sequence derives from a man aged 18-30 years in good health. Some clones in this sample may be carry-over from other donors' samples. This chain's CDR3 is CASRGLRRNEKLFF. The DNA for the CDR3 is TGTGCCAGCAGGGGTTTAAGGCGGAATGAAAAACTGTTTTTT.